These T cell receptor beta chains were read from a single sample in a study of T cells in Graves' hyperthyroidism and ophthalmopathy. TCRdb re-analysed the multiplex PCR reads in MiXCR, keeping a single row per CDR3 protein. The table lists about 400,000 distinct CDR3 sequences, approximately 25% of them singletons. Sequences were obtained from blood. The receptors derive from a man in his fifties or sixties with Graves' hyperthyroidism. The CDR3 runs from the conserved cysteine through the conserved F or W. A D gene is named only where the DNA matches it firmly. Some rows mark clone size as missing; the rest say once, few, many or name a class of expanded clone.

V gene,D gene,J gene,clone size,CDR3 protein,CDR3 DNA
TRBV20-1,.,TRBJ2-7,few,CSATGRMGYEQYF,TGCAGTGCTACCGGGCGGATGGGCTACGAGCAGTACTTC
TRBV13,.,TRBJ1-5,few,CASSLRGRNQPQHF,TGTGCCAGCAGCTTACGGGGACGCAATCAGCCCCAGCATTTT
TRBV6-5,.,TRBJ1-1,.,CASSYSGGAGTEAFF,TGTGCCAGCAGTTACTCCGGGGGGGCGGGCACTGAAGCTTTCTTT
TRBV9,.,TRBJ2-3,few,CASSKSWDGLPDTQYF,TGTGCCAGCAGCAAAAGCTGGGACGGCCTTCCTGATACGCAGTATTTT
TRBV7-2,TRBD2,TRBJ2-1,.,CASSSPGRVNNEQFF,TGTGCCAGCAGCTCACCGGGGAGGGTAAACAATGAGCAGTTCTTC
TRBV2,TRBD2,TRBJ2-2,.,CASSERASGGSTLNTGELFF,TGTGCCAGCAGTGAAAGGGCTAGCGGGGGATCCACCTTAAACACCGGGGAGCTGTTTTTT
TRBV12-3/TRBV12-4,.,TRBJ2-6,.,CASRRGDGANVLTF,TGTGCCAGCAGACGGGGAGATGGGGCCAACGTCCTGACTTTC
TRBV5-4,TRBD2,TRBJ2-7,.,CASSLAGDGYEQYF,TGTGCCAGCAGTTTAGCGGGAGATGGATACGAGCAGTACTTC
TRBV19,.,TRBJ1-2,.,CASSIAYSSIYGYTF,TGTGCCAGTAGTATCGCATACAGCTCGATCTATGGCTACACCTTC
TRBV28,.,TRBJ2-1,.,CASSVSLGEQFF,TGTGCCAGCAGTGTTAGTCTAGGTGAGCAGTTCTTC
TRBV19,.,TRBJ2-2,.,CASSRWGADGELFF,TGTGCCAGTAGCCGGTGGGGGGCGGACGGGGAGCTGTTTTTT
TRBV28,.,TRBJ2-1,.,CASSLLASQQFF,TGTGCCAGCAGTTTATTAGCCTCTCAGCAGTTCTTC
TRBV7-9,.,TRBJ2-1,few,CASSLRLLDNEQFF,TGTGCCAGCAGCTTACGGCTCCTTGACAATGAGCAGTTCTTC
TRBV11-2,TRBD1,TRBJ2-2,.,CASRLTGGGPGELFF,TGTGCCAGCAGATTGACAGGGGGCGGTCCCGGGGAGCTGTTTTTT
TRBV24-1,.,TRBJ1-2,few,CATSDWDGSNYGYTF,TGTGCCACCAGTGACTGGGACGGATCTAATTATGGCTACACCTTC
TRBV3-1,.,TRBJ2-1,many,CASSPQGYEQFF,TGTGCCAGCAGCCCTCAGGGTTACGAGCAGTTCTTC
TRBV3-1,.,TRBJ1-5,few,CASSQDLGQPQHF,TGTGCCAGCAGCCAAGACTTGGGTCAGCCCCAGCATTTT
TRBV12-3/TRBV12-4,.,TRBJ1-2,few,CASSSGSYGYTF,TGTGCCAGCAGTTCCGGCAGCTATGGCTACACCTTC
TRBV9,TRBD2,TRBJ2-2,.,CASSTRSGRNTGELFF,TGTGCCAGCAGCACCCGTAGCGGGAGGAACACCGGGGAGCTGTTTTTT
TRBV6-4,.,TRBJ2-1,.,CASSDSLSKGDEQFF,TGTGCCAGCAGTGACTCTCTTAGCAAGGGGGATGAGCAGTTCTTC
TRBV12-3/TRBV12-4,.,TRBJ2-1,many,CASSPVLTGYVEQFF,TGTGCCAGCAGTCCAGTGCTAACAGGTTATGTTGAGCAGTTCTTC
TRBV29-1,TRBD2,TRBJ2-1,.,CSVNPPTSGSLGSYNEQFF,TGCAGCGTTAACCCTCCGACTAGCGGGAGTCTCGGCTCCTACAATGAGCAGTTCTTC
TRBV30,TRBD1,TRBJ1-1,few,CAWDDRGTGYTEAFF,TGTGCCTGGGACGACAGGGGAACAGGGTACACTGAAGCTTTCTTT
TRBV19,.,TRBJ2-7,.,CASSISESYEQYF,TGTGCCAGTAGTATATCGGAATCCTACGAGCAGTACTTC
TRBV7-2,.,TRBJ2-2,few,CASSFDGLAAGELFF,TGTGCCAGCAGCTTTGACGGGCTAGCCGCCGGGGAGCTGTTTTTT
TRBV28,.,TRBJ2-1,many,CASSTHGGSVEEQFF,TGTGCCAGCAGTACCCACGGCGGGTCAGTGGAGGAGCAGTTCTTC
TRBV19,TRBD2,TRBJ2-1,.,CASSIPTIPGGTTNNEQFF,TGTGCCAGTAGTATCCCCACCATACCCGGGGGGACGACCAACAATGAGCAGTTCTTC
TRBV29-1,.,TRBJ2-5,once,CSVDRTESGGTQYF,TGCAGCGTTGATCGGACAGAGAGTGGGGGGACCCAGTACTTC
TRBV29-1,TRBD1,TRBJ2-5,few,CSVLTGKETQYF,TGCAGCGTGCTGACAGGGAAAGAGACCCAGTACTTC
TRBV19,.,TRBJ1-5,once,CASNYPGLGNQPQHF,TGTGCCAGTAATTATCCGGGGTTAGGGAATCAGCCCCAGCATTTT
TRBV3-1,.,TRBJ2-5,many,CASSQDADYQETQYF,TGTGCCAGCAGCCAAGATGCGGACTACCAAGAGACCCAGTACTTC
TRBV12-3/TRBV12-4,.,TRBJ2-3,few,CASSFRGLGATDTQYF,TGTGCCAGCAGTTTTAGGGGTTTGGGGGCCACAGATACGCAGTATTTT
TRBV27,.,TRBJ2-7,few,CATKAGSHEQYF,TGTGCGACCAAGGCGGGGAGCCACGAGCAGTACTTC
TRBV5-5,.,TRBJ2-3,.,CASSLSGSSDTQYF,TGTGCCAGCAGCTTAAGCGGCAGTTCAGATACGCAGTATTTT
TRBV7-2,TRBD1,TRBJ2-7,many,CASSYSGQGSYEQYF,TGTGCCAGCAGCTACTCGGGACAGGGCTCCTACGAGCAGTACTTC
TRBV4-2,TRBD2,TRBJ2-5,.,CASSQDVDLGTSGAYQETQYF,TGTGCCAGCAGCCAAGATGTGGACCTAGGGACTAGCGGGGCCTACCAAGAGACCCAGTACTTC
TRBV20-1,.,TRBJ2-3,.,CSARGSSSGDTQYF,TGCAGTGCTAGAGGGTCCTCTTCTGGAGATACGCAGTATTTT
TRBV5-5,.,TRBJ2-7,many,CASSLVGRSYEQYF,TGTGCCAGCAGCTTGGTCGGGCGGAGCTACGAGCAGTACTTC
TRBV3-1,TRBD1,TRBJ2-5,few,CASSQKGRGLFQETQYF,TGTGCCAGCAGCCAAAAGGGCAGGGGGCTTTTTCAAGAGACCCAGTACTTC